One sample yielded the 20 T cell receptor beta chains listed below, sequenced in a study of blood T cell repertoires in COVID-19. Profiled with immunoSEQ multiplex PCR; TCRdb holds only in-frame clones, not every one. The sample lists over 120,000 clones, roughly four fifths occurring once. The specimen sequenced was peripheral blood. The source of these receptors is a woman aged 80 or over with acute or convalescent COVID-19.

V and J are TRBV6-2 or TRBV6-3 and TRBJ2-7; 9 bases are shared with TRBD1. J was trimmed by 5 bases and V by 6 bases; bases with no gene match: 11. The germline gives CDR1 MNHEY, CDR2 SVGEGT. The CDR3 is made up of 15 amino acids. The CDR3 DNA reads TGTGCCAGCAGCCAGACAGGGGGTATCTTCGACGAGCAGTACTTC. It encodes CASSQTGGIFDEQYF.

This clone was detected only a few times. This CDR3 is CASSPSGDGNTIYF. The CDR3 bases are TGTGCCAGCAGCCCGTCAGGGGATGGAAACACCATATATTTT. The rearrangement links TRBV7-9 to TRBJ1-3; maybe TRBD1 (6 bases). The CDR3 runs 14 residues. Germline assignment: CDR1 SEHNR and CDR2 FQNEAQ (reference sequence). Trimming shortened V by 5 bases and J by 3 bases, and 11 bases separated the two germline ends.

The chain has TRBV7-9 and TRBJ1-2, with unresolved D. This CDR3 region has 14 residues. Trimming left V 5 bases short and J 4 bases short, with 14 bases between. Germline-derived CDR1 and CDR2 are SEHNR and FQNEAQ (reference sequence). The CDR3 reads CASSPSGSTYGYTF. The CDR3, as DNA: TGTGCCAGCAGCCCCTCCGGTTCCACCTATGGCTACACCTTC.

This clone was picked up one time. This rearrangement joins TRBV6-2 or TRBV6-3 to TRBJ1-4, with 9 bases aligning to TRBD1. V shed 5 bases and J 8 bases; nucleotides not matched to a gene: 6. Germline V gene data show CDR1 as MNHEY and CDR2 as SVGEGT. The CDR3 is made up of 14 amino acids. The CDR3 spells CASSRTGANEKLFF. Written as DNA, the CDR3 is TGTGCCAGCAGTCGGACAGGGGCGAACGAAAAACTGTTTTTT.

The CDR3 nucleotides are TGCGCCAGCAGCTTGGATCAGGGGGCCGGCTACAATGAGCAGTTCTTC. This translates into CASSLDQGAGYNEQFF. V gene TRBV5-1 combines with J gene TRBJ2-1; 8 bases align to TRBD1. The CDR3 is 16 amino acids. Germline trimming cut 0 bases from V and 3 bases from J; bases unmatched to any gene: 5. CDR1 and CDR2 (germline): SGHRS, YFSETQ.

Comment on this clone: A junction end diverges from the germline sequence, so it may reflect a read error. The V call is TRBV9, the J call TRBJ1-1, with TRBD1 as a possible D gene (6 bases). Germline V gene lookup returns CDR1 SGDLS and CDR2 YYNGEE. The CDR3 is 13 amino acids. The CDR3 reads CASSVVSGGGHTF. The CDR3 nucleotides are TGTGCCAGCAGCGTAGTCTCTGGTGGGGGACACACATTT.

The chain uses TRBV7-3 and TRBJ2-1, with a possible D match to TRBD1 (5 bases). The CDR3 totals 16 residues. Germline CDR1 reads SGHTA; CDR2 reads FQGTGA. V lost 5 bases and J 7 bases, leaving 21 bases between the germline ends. The CDR3 sequence is CASSRQTATLGNEQFF. DNA of the CDR3: TGTGCCAGCAGCCGTCAGACAGCTACACTTGGGAATGAGCAGTTCTTC.

J is TRBJ2-2 and V is TRBV7-2; possible D gene TRBD1, 6 bases. Germline loops: CDR1 SGHTA, CDR2 FQGNSA. Trimming removed 7 bases at V and 5 bases at J, with 20 bases between. CDR3 length equals 16 residues. The CDR3 coding sequence is TGTGCCAGCATATTCAGGGGTCCCCCCAGGACCGGGGAGCTGTTTTTT. It encodes CASIFRGPPRTGELFF. Combining the CDR3 with reference TRBV7-2 and TRBJ2-2 gives the whole variable domain GAGVSQSPSNKVTEKGKDVELRCDPISGHTALYWYRQSLGQGLEFLIYFQGNSAPDKSGLPSDRFSAERTGGSVSTLTIQRTQQEDSAVYLCASIFRGPPRTGELFFGEGSRLTVL.

The chain recombines TRBV19 with TRBJ1-1, with TRBD1 identical over 10 bases. With 6 bases clipped from V and 5 bases from J, the junction kept 9 bases outside the gene matches. Looked up from germline, CDR1 is LNHDA and CDR2 is SQIVND (reference sequence). CDR3 length: 15 residues. CDR3 DNA: TGTGCCAGTAGGTTTCGGGGGACAGGGGTGACTGAAGCTTTCTTT. The encoded protein is CASRFRGTGVTEAFF.

The V call is TRBV7-7, the J call TRBJ2-1; D possibly corresponds to TRBD1 (5 bases). V lost 5 bases and J 2 bases, leaving 25 bases between the germline ends. This CDR3 comprises 19 residues. CDR1 is SSHAT and CDR2 is FNYEAQ in the germline V gene (reference sequence). CDR3 sequence: CASSRLDRRTASTYNEQFF. The DNA for the CDR3 is TGTGCCAGCAGCCGATTAGACAGACGCACCGCCAGTACCTACAATGAGCAGTTCTTC.

The chain uses TRBV2 and TRBJ2-7; TRBD1 is a possible D gene (6 bases). This CDR3 comprises 15 residues. The germline V gene encodes CDR1 SNHLY and CDR2 FYNNEI. The germline V and J ends were trimmed by 7 bases and 6 bases, with 22 bases remaining between them. CDR3 DNA: TGTGCCAGCACCCTAAGGGGACAAGAACCCGGCGAGCAGTACTTC. Translation: CASTLRGQEPGEQYF.

This clone showed up just once. The rearrangement uses TRBV7-2 and TRBJ1-5; D unclear. Germline loops: CDR1 SGHTA, CDR2 FQGNSA. This CDR3 region has 15 residues. Deletions cut 6 bases from V and 0 bases from J, with 12 bases between. The CDR3 sequence: CASRESLYSNQPQHF. CDR3 in DNA: TGTGCCAGCAGAGAGAGTTTATATAGCAATCAGCCCCAGCATTTT.

The rearrangement joins TRBV5-1 to TRBJ1-1; D is possibly TRBD1 (6 bases). V lost 0 bases to trimming and J lost 3 bases, with 9 bases between them. This CDR3 is 14 amino acids long. Germline CDR1 reads SGHRS; CDR2 reads YFSETQ. CDR3: CASSLEQGYTEAFF. DNA for the CDR3: TGCGCCAGCAGCTTGGAGCAGGGGTACACTGAAGCTTTCTTT.

V usage is TRBV6-5 and J usage is TRBJ2-7; 8 nucleotides align to TRBD1. The CDR3 sequence is 12 residues long. The V gene's germline CDR1 is MNHEY and CDR2 SVGAGI. With 6 bases clipped from V and 6 bases from J, the junction kept 4 bases outside the gene matches. CDR3 protein: CASSTTGGEQYF. The CDR3, as DNA: TGTGCCAGCAGCACCACAGGGGGCGAGCAGTACTTC.

This clone was seen just once. The chain couples TRBV30 to TRBJ1-3; possibly TRBD1 for D (5 bases). V was trimmed by 1 base and J by 2 bases, leaving 9 bases between them. The CDR3 is 14 amino acids. Germline V lookup: CDR1 GTSNPN, CDR2 SVGIG (reference sequence). The CDR3 DNA reads as TGTGCCTGGAGTGACAGGCTCGCTGGAAACACCATATATTTT. Its translation: CAWSDRLAGNTIYF.

The genes are TRBV5-1 and TRBJ1-4, with a possible D match to TRBD1 (5 bases). Looked up from germline, CDR1 is SGHRS and CDR2 is YFSETQ. Trimming shortened V by 3 bases and J by 0 bases, and 6 bases separated the two germline ends. CDR3 size: 14 residues. The CDR3 loop reads CASSSTATNEKLFF. The DNA of the CDR3 is TGCGCCAGCAGCTCGACAGCAACTAATGAAAAACTGTTTTTT.

The rearrangement uses TRBV6-5 and TRBJ1-6; a weak D match, TRBD1 (5 bases). This CDR3 spans 15 amino acids. V lost 10 bases, J lost 7 bases, and 20 bases lay in between. Germline values: CDR1 MNHEY, CDR2 SVGAGI. The CDR3 spells CATHMGGSKNSPLHF. The CDR3 bases are TGTGCCACCCACATGGGGGGGAGTAAGAATTCACCCCTCCACTTT.

The table lists this clone with a few counts. V gene TRBV25-1 combines with J gene TRBJ2-3; 9 nucleotides align to TRBD2. With 3 bases clipped from V and 5 bases from J, the junction kept 6 bases outside the gene matches. This CDR3 region has 15 residues. The germline CDR1 and CDR2 sequences are MGHDK and SYGVNS. Written as DNA, the CDR3 is TGTGCCAGCAGTGAGGTAATAGCGGGGGAAGATACGCAGTATTTT. Translating it yields CASSEVIAGEDTQYF.

The rearrangement joins TRBV27 to TRBJ2-2, with D possibly being TRBD1 (6 bases). CDR1 and CDR2 from the germline V gene are MNHEY and SMNVEV (reference sequence). CDR3 length: 18 residues. V was shortened by 5 bases and J by 2 bases, with 21 bases between the two germline ends. The CDR3 DNA follows: TGTGCCAGCAGTGGCGCCACGCGACCCAGGGGTAACACCGGGGAGCTGTTTTTT. Protein product: CASSGATRPRGNTGELFF.

This clone has a handful of counts. This chain uses TRBV6-5 with TRBJ1-2, with D uncertain. CDR3 length equals 14 residues. Trimming removed 10 bases from V and 8 bases from J, with 23 bases in between. In germline, CDR1 is MNHEY, CDR2 SVGAGI. CDR3 sequence: CATLKPGAQRGYTF. In DNA, the CDR3 is TGTGCCACCCTCAAGCCGGGCGCCCAGCGGGGCTACACCTTC.